This is a list of T cell receptor beta chains from one sample in a study of cytomegalovirus exposure and HLA in healthy donors. Generated by immunoSEQ multiplex PCR, the TCRdb table keeps only in-frame clones and is missing some. The sample consists of 100,000 to 150,000 clones, 78% of them appearing once. Sequencing used PBMCs. The source of these receptors is a female donor in good health and CMV-seronegative. Both conserved end residues are part of each CDR3. A D gene is named only where the DNA matches it firmly. The size field is filled for only some rows; it gives once, few, many or a size class.

>-|-|TRBV28|TRBJ2-5|15
CASSRENTVGETQYF
TGTGCCAGCAGTCGAGAAAACACGGTCGGGGAGACCCAGTACTTC
>-|-|TRBV7-2|TRBJ1-2|15
CASSLVDSVNYGYTF
TGTGCCAGCAGCTTAGTTGACAGCGTTAACTATGGCTACACCTTC
>-|TRBD2|TRBV7-9|TRBJ2-7|17
CASSFGLAGAGYDEQYF
TGTGCCAGCAGCTTTGGGCTAGCGGGAGCGGGTTACGACGAGCAGTACTTC
>-|TRBD1|TRBV5-1|TRBJ2-2|16
CASSLPWTGHTGELFF
TGCGCCAGCAGCCTTCCCTGGACAGGGCACACCGGGGAGCTGTTTTTT
>once|-|TRBV28|TRBJ1-1|13
CASKYEGEGEAFF
TGTGCCAGCAAGTATGAAGGGGAAGGTGAAGCTTTCTTT
>-|TRBD1|TRBV29-1|TRBJ1-2|13
CSVIQGSDYGYTF
TGCAGCGTGATACAGGGGTCTGACTATGGCTACACCTTC
>-|-|TRBV6-5|TRBJ2-1|14
CASSPGVSYNEQFF
TGTGCCAGCAGTCCAGGGGTCTCCTACAATGAGCAGTTCTTC
>few|-|TRBV7-3|TRBJ1-1|13
CASSTGLGTEAFF
TGTGCCAGCAGCACAGGGTTGGGCACTGAAGCTTTCTTT
>-|-|TRBV4-3|TRBJ2-5|15
CASSQDSTVKETQYF
TGCGCCAGCAGCCAAGATTCAACAGTCAAAGAGACCCAGTACTTC
>-|-|TRBV5-4|TRBJ2-7|13
CASSLQQGYEQYF
TGTGCCAGCAGCCTACAACAGGGATACGAGCAGTACTTC
>once|TRBD2|TRBV28|TRBJ2-2|16
CASRRTSSLNTGELFF
TGTGCCAGCAGACGGACTAGCAGTTTGAACACCGGGGAGCTGTTTTTT
>-|-|TRBV11-2|TRBJ2-7|11
CASSLSGKQYF
TGTGCCAGCAGCCTTAGCGGTAAGCAGTACTTC
>-|-|TRBV7-3|TRBJ2-1|15
CASSLRGKKINEQFF
TGTGCCAGCAGCTTAAGAGGGAAGAAGATCAATGAGCAGTTCTTC
>few|TRBD2|TRBV7-9|TRBJ2-3|17
CASSLRFIAGGSDTQYF
TGTGCCAGCAGCCTCAGGTTTATAGCGGGAGGTTCAGATACGCAGTATTTT
>-|TRBD1|TRBV4-3|TRBJ1-2|17
CASSQDPWTGPRYGYTF
TGCGCCAGCAGCCAAGACCCCTGGACAGGGCCAAGGTATGGCTACACCTTC
>-|-|TRBV9|TRBJ2-1|13
CASSLGLYNEQFF
TGTGCCAGCAGCTTAGGACTGTACAATGAGCAGTTCTTC
>-|TRBD1|TRBV4-3|TRBJ1-4|18
CASSRNRDRASTNEKLFF
TGCGCCAGCAGCCGAAACCGGGACAGGGCGTCAACTAATGAAAAACTGTTTTTT
>once|-|TRBV29-1|TRBJ2-5|12
CSVVLRGETQYF
TGCAGCGTTGTGCTCCGGGGTGAGACCCAGTACTTC
>-|-|TRBV7-9|TRBJ2-2|13
CASSSSVTGELFF
TGTGCCAGCAGCTCTAGCGTCACCGGGGAGCTGTTTTTT
>-|TRBD1|TRBV19|TRBJ2-5|14
CASSYRGAQETQYF
TGTGCCAGTAGTTACAGGGGAGCCCAAGAGACCCAGTACTTC
>-|TRBD2|TRBV19|TRBJ2-1|14
CASSPGLAAYEQFF
TGTGCCAGTAGTCCGGGACTAGCGGCCTATGAGCAGTTCTTC
>few|-|TRBV6-5|TRBJ2-5|13
CASRSTYGETQYF
TGTGCCAGCAGGTCGACTTATGGGGAGACCCAGTACTTC
>once|-|TRBV6-1|TRBJ2-1|17
CASSEEAATGYYNEQFF
TGTGCCAGCAGTGAAGAAGCGGCGACAGGATATTACAATGAGCAGTTCTTC
>-|TRBD2|TRBV5-8|TRBJ2-3|16
CASSLGRLAGDDTQYF
TGTGCCAGCAGCTTAGGGCGACTAGCGGGAGATGATACGCAGTATTTT
>-|TRBD1|TRBV27|TRBJ1-5|13
CASSLTGGAPQHF
TGTGCCAGCAGTTTAACAGGGGGCGCGCCCCAGCATTTT
>-|TRBD1|TRBV18|TRBJ1-4|16
CASSLQPGQDDEKLFF
TGTGCCAGCTCGCTCCAACCGGGACAGGATGATGAAAAACTGTTTTTT
>-|-|TRBV6-6|TRBJ2-7|15
CASSYGADSSYEQYF
TGTGCCAGCAGTTACGGGGCAGACAGCTCCTACGAGCAGTACTTC
>-|TRBD2|TRBV7-3|TRBJ2-1|15
CASSPRLAGVGEQFF
TGTGCCAGCAGCCCCCGACTAGCGGGAGTGGGTGAGCAGTTCTTC
>-|TRBD2|TRBV7-9|TRBJ2-7|15
CASSLTSGSAYEQYF
TGTGCCAGCAGCTTAACTAGCGGGAGTGCGTACGAGCAGTACTTC
>-|TRBD1|TRBV28|TRBJ2-7|15
CASSLPRDRYYEQYF
TGTGCCAGCAGTTTACCCCGGGACAGGTACTACGAGCAGTACTTC
>once|TRBD1|TRBV28|TRBJ1-4|14
CASSLMTGGEKLFF
TGTGCCAGCAGTTTAATGACAGGGGGTGAAAAACTGTTTTTT
>-|-|TRBV7-9|TRBJ1-1|14
CASSFTGLNTEAFF
TGTGCCAGCAGCTTTACAGGTTTGAACACTGAAGCTTTCTTT
>few|TRBD1|TRBV25-1|TRBJ1-4|15
CASRAGGHLAEKLFF
TGTGCCAGCAGGGCAGGGGGGCACCTTGCTGAAAAACTGTTTTTT
>-|-|TRBV7-2|TRBJ1-1|13
CASSTHEGTEAFF
TGTGCCAGCAGCACCCACGAGGGCACTGAAGCTTTCTTT
>-|TRBD1|TRBV6-1|TRBJ2-7|15
CASINRDREAYEQYF
TGTGCCAGCATCAACAGGGACAGGGAAGCCTACGAGCAGTACTTC